These 2 T cell receptor beta chains were all obtained from the same sample, sequenced in a study of cytomegalovirus exposure and HLA in healthy donors. Amplification used 60 Vbeta primers and 13 Jbeta primers. The data were produced by immunoSEQ multiplex PCR, yet TCRdb's version contains in-frame clones alone and is incomplete. The table records around 120,000 clones, 65% to 80% of them present only once. The sample comprised PBMCs. The receptors shown here come from a woman aged 40 to 50 in good health and CMV-seropositive.

This chain uses TRBV4-1 with TRBJ1-2; the D is unclear. Trimming took 1 base from V and 4 from J, leaving 10 bases between them. CDR3 size: 14 residues. Germline V gene sequence: CDR1 MGHRA, CDR2 YSYEKL. CDR3 amino acids: CASSQVRGSYGYTF. CDR3 coding DNA: TGCGCCAGCAGCCAAGTACGTGGGAGCTATGGCTACACCTTC.

This chain links TRBV30 with TRBJ2-5, with unresolved D. The DNA end is more similar to TRBJ2-7, so the J call may be wrong. The CDR3 is made up of 12 amino acids. The germline V gene has CDR1 GTSNPN and CDR2 SVGIG (reference sequence). DNA of the CDR3: TGTGCCTGGAGTGTAAATGCCCCCGAGCAGTACTTC. Its translation is CAWSVNAPEQYF.